These 18 T cell receptor beta chains originate from one sample sequenced in a study of cytomegalovirus exposure and HLA in healthy donors. Repertoires were generated with immunoSEQ multiplex PCR, while TCRdb's copy carries only in-frame clones and drops some. The sample lists about 120,000 clones, around 90% occurring once. Material for sequencing was PBMCs. These receptors originate from a young woman in good health and CMV-seronegative.

The genes are TRBV5-4 and TRBJ2-1, with 8 bases lining up with TRBD1. CDR1 is SGHNT, CDR2 YYREEE, per germline (reference sequence). J was trimmed by 3 bases and V by 4 bases; bases with no gene match: 6. The CDR3 sequence is 15 residues long. This CDR3 reads CASSPTTGDYNEQFF. The CDR3 DNA reads TGTGCCAGCAGCCCTACGACAGGGGACTACAATGAGCAGTTCTTC.

The chain links TRBV5-6 to TRBJ2-7, with TRBD2 matching 10 bases. The germline CDR1 and CDR2 sequences are SGHDT and YYEEEE. Trimming removed 3 bases from V and 6 bases from J; junction bases left unmatched: 3. The CDR3 length is 13 residues. The CDR3: CASSSGLAIEQYF. The CDR3 DNA is TGTGCCAGCAGCTCGGGACTAGCGATCGAGCAGTACTTC.

J is TRBJ2-1 and V is TRBV18; TRBD2 might be the D (5 bases). CDR3 length equals 16 residues. Trimming took off 2 bases at V and 0 bases at J, with 11 bases between the two ends. Germline-derived CDR1 and CDR2 are KGHSH and LQKENI. The CDR3 region is CASSPSPGISYNEQFF. The DNA of the CDR3 is TGTGCCAGCTCACCATCCCCCGGGATCTCCTACAATGAGCAGTTCTTC.

V is TRBV19 and J is TRBJ2-3; tentative D call: TRBD2 (6 bases). Germline V gene data show CDR1 as LNHDA and CDR2 as SQIVND (reference sequence). The CDR3 totals 16 residues. The ends were cut back, 4 bases at V and 1 base at J, with 15 bases in the middle. This CDR3 is CASSTPLEGGTDTQYF. Written as DNA, the CDR3 is TGTGCCAGTAGTACACCCTTGGAGGGCGGCACAGATACGCAGTATTTT.

The V call is TRBV10-1, the J call TRBJ2-7; 9 bases agree with TRBD2. Germline V gene data show CDR1 as WNHNN and CDR2 as SYGVQD (reference sequence). CDR3 length: 13 residues. V gave up 5 bases and J gave up 7 bases; unmatched junction bases: 6. This chain's CDR3 is CASSSGLAREQYF. As DNA, the CDR3 is TGCGCCAGCAGTTCGGGACTAGCCCGGGAGCAGTACTTC.

This clone was recorded a few times. CDR3 in amino acids: CASTTSSHGRGAYNEQFF. The CDR3 DNA reads as TGTGCCAGCACTACAAGTTCACACGGGAGAGGGGCCTACAATGAGCAGTTCTTC. The chain employs TRBV6-4 and TRBJ2-1, with D maybe TRBD2 (6 bases). Per the germline V gene, CDR1 is MRHNA and CDR2 is SNTAGT. Trimming shortened V by 7 bases and J by 2 bases, and 24 bases separated the two germline ends. The CDR3 totals 18 residues.

This clone was counted a few times. The chain recombines TRBV6-4 with TRBJ2-2, with a tentative D call TRBD2 (6 bases). This CDR3 has 15 residues. CDR1 and CDR2 (germline): MRHNA, SNTAGT. V lost 4 bases, J lost 2 bases, and 11 bases lay in between. The DNA of the CDR3 is TGTGCCAGCAGTGTCGGGCGGGATAACACCGGGGAGCTGTTTTTT. Its protein product is CASSVGRDNTGELFF.

The chain combines TRBV11-3 with TRBJ2-1; TRBD2 matches at 9 bases. This CDR3 is built from 16 residues. Trimming took 1 base from V and 8 from J; bases not matched to a gene: 9. Germline V gives CDR1 SGHNT, CDR2 YENEEA. The DNA of the CDR3 is TGTGCCAGCAGCTTAGGCGGCGGGAGGGCTCTCTATGAGCAGTTCTTC. This gives the protein CASSLGGGRALYEQFF.

The chain's CDR3 is CASSPHRPGANVLTF. DNA for the CDR3: TGTGCCAGCAGTCCCCACAGACCTGGGGCCAACGTCCTGACTTTC. The chain uses TRBV27 and TRBJ2-6, with D unresolved. V lost 5 bases, J lost 2 bases, and 10 bases lay in between. The CDR3 totals 15 residues. CDR1 is MNHEY, CDR2 SMNVEV, per germline (reference sequence). The variable domain in full, with the rest retrieved from reference TRBV27 and TRBJ2-6, is EAQVTQNPRYLITVTGKKLTVTCSQNMNHEYMSWYRQDPGLGLRQIYYSMNVEVTDKGDVPEGYKVSRKEKRNFPLILESPSPNQTSLYFCASSPHRPGANVLTFGAGSRLTVL.

This clone was picked up one time. The chain links TRBV27 to TRBJ1-5; D ambiguous. With 3 bases removed from V and 2 bases from J, the gap between germline ends came to 11 bases. Germline V gene sequence: CDR1 MNHEY, CDR2 SMNVEV (reference sequence). CDR3 length equals 15 residues. Written as DNA, the CDR3 is TGTGCCAGCAGTTTTGAGGGAATGGGCAATCAGCCCCAGCATTTT. Translated, it gives CASSFEGMGNQPQHF.

V usage is TRBV6-6 and J usage is TRBJ1-2; D is ambiguous. The germline V and J ends were trimmed by 6 bases and 2 bases, with 10 bases remaining between them. The CDR3 covers 13 residues. The germline V gene has CDR1 MNHNY and CDR2 SVGAGI (reference sequence). In DNA, the CDR3 is TGTGCCAGCAGCCACGGGAGGAACTATGGCTACACCTTC. This sequence encodes CASSHGRNYGYTF.

J is TRBJ2-1 and V is TRBV19, with TRBD2 matching over 9 bases. The trim removed 3 bases at V and 8 bases at J, leaving 8 bases unmatched. This CDR3 spans 15 amino acids. Germline V lookup: CDR1 LNHDA, CDR2 SQIVND (reference sequence). The CDR3 DNA reads TGTGCCAGTAGTATCCTAGCGGGAACCCCCCATGAGCAGTTCTTC. Its translation: CASSILAGTPHEQFF.

This clone occurred a few times. The chain carries TRBV4-2 and TRBJ1-2; no firm D call. Trimming pared 1 base from V and 7 bases from J, leaving 10 bases between. This CDR3 contains 13 residues. Looked up from germline, CDR1 is LGHNA and CDR2 is YNFKEQ. DNA of the CDR3: TGTGCCAGCAGCCAAGGAGTTGGAGTTGGCTACACCTTC. Protein product: CASSQGVGVGYTF.

The chain recombines TRBV11-2 with TRBJ1-1; D is ambiguous. Trimming shortened V by 2 bases and J by 0 bases, and 7 bases separated the two germline ends. Germline CDR1 and CDR2: SGHAT and FQNNGV. The CDR3 extends over 14 amino acids. The CDR3 DNA reads TGTGCCAGCAGCTTAATCGGGATGAACACTGAAGCTTTCTTT. This sequence encodes CASSLIGMNTEAFF.

CDR3 coding DNA: TGTGCCAGAAGCTCGGGACTAGCGGGAGACAATACCTACGAGCAGTACTTC. Protein sequence: CARSSGLAGDNTYEQYF. This chain uses TRBV5-3 with TRBJ2-7; 14 bases are shared with TRBD2. TRBV5-3 is designated an ORF whose function remains uncertain. V gave up 3 bases and J gave up 2 bases; unmatched junction bases: 7. The CDR3 length is 17 residues.

J is TRBJ1-2 and V is TRBV19; unclear D gene. The CDR3 has 13 amino acids. CDR1 LNHDA and CDR2 SQIVND come from the germline V gene (reference sequence). Trimming cost V 9 bases and J 2 bases, with 13 bases left between them. The CDR3 region is CASSENTNYGYTF. CDR3 DNA sequence: TGTGCCAGCTCTGAGAATACCAACTATGGCTACACCTTC.

The rearrangement uses TRBV5-6 and TRBJ2-7; D unresolved. Trimming stripped 2 bases from V and 2 bases from J, with 8 bases between. The germline CDR1 and CDR2 sequences are SGHDT and YYEEEE. The CDR3 length is 13 residues. In nucleotides, the CDR3 is TGTGCCAGCAGCTTCGACTCCGCCTACGAGCAGTACTTC. As protein: CASSFDSAYEQYF.

The V and J genes are TRBV2 and TRBJ1-3; no clear D gene. The CDR3 runs 14 residues. CDR1 SNHLY and CDR2 FYNNEI come from the germline V gene. Trimming pared 5 bases from V and 2 bases from J, leaving 10 bases between. As DNA, the CDR3 is TGTGCCAGCAGTCACCTAGCGACTGGAAACACCATATATTTT. The encoded protein is CASSHLATGNTIYF.